Shown below are 7 T cell receptor beta chains from a single sample sequenced in a study of regulatory T cells in long-lasting Graves disease. As to time point: newly diagnosed GD, antithyroid drugs for less than 3 months. PBMCs were the source of the RNA used for TCR sequencing. According to the study, TCR beta libraries were built with iRepertoire HTBI primers and CDR3-region Arm-PCR. TCRdb redid the calling of the multiplex PCR reads with MiXCR, one entry per CDR3 protein. The profile shows roughly 440,000 distinct CDR3 sequences, roughly 15% of them singletons. These same data were also listed under a study on T cells in Graves' hyperthyroidism and ophthalmopathy.

This specimen consisted of peripheral blood mononuclear cells (PBMCs), obtained at new diagnosis, from a patient treated with antithyroid drugs. These receptors all stem from a woman aged 18-29 years with Graves disease.

The chain is built from TRBV2 and TRBJ2-2; a possible D gene is TRBD1 (8 bases). The germline V gene has CDR1 SNHLY and CDR2 FYNNEI. The CDR3 contains 15 residues. V was shortened by 6 bases and J by 7 bases, with 18 bases between the two germline ends. CDR3 sequence: CASRDREGSGGELFF. As DNA, the CDR3 is TGTGCCAGCAGGGACAGGGAGGGATCCGGCGGGGAGCTGTTTTTT.

The table lists this clonotype with many counts. The chain employs TRBV11-2 and TRBJ2-1; a weak D match, TRBD1 (5 bases). Germline V gene sequence: CDR1 SGHAT, CDR2 FQNNGV. Trimming took 0 bases from V and 11 from J, leaving 11 bases between them. CDR3 length: 13 amino acids. The CDR3 DNA follows: TGTGCCAGCAGCTTAGATCAGGGTACTAAGCAGTTCTTC. Translating gives CASSLDQGTKQFF.

The CDR3 DNA follows: TGTGCCAGCTCACCGGTAGGGCTGCAAGAGACCCAGTACTTC. It codes for CASSPVGLQETQYF. The chain is built from TRBV18 and TRBJ2-5; D gene ambiguous. V lost 3 bases to trimming and J lost 2 bases, with 10 bases between them. CDR3 length: 14 residues. Germline V lookup: CDR1 KGHSH, CDR2 LQKENI.

A few counts support this clonotype. This chain joins TRBV15 and TRBJ1-2, with D possibly being TRBD1 (5 bases). V was clipped by 1 base and J by 3 bases, with 15 bases between them. The CDR3 covers 16 residues. Per the germline V gene, CDR1 is LNHNV and CDR2 is YYDKDF (reference sequence). CDR3 bases: TGTGCCACCAGCAGAGCCCCATTTGGGGCGCACTATGGCTACACCTTC. This gives the protein CATSRAPFGAHYGYTF.

In its sample, this clonotype was seen many times. The junction differs from germline at one of its ends, possibly a read error. The CDR3 DNA reads as TGTGCCAGCAGCCTAGGTCCCTCTGGGGCCAACGTCCTGACTTTC. This codes for CASSLGPSGANVLTF. The gene calls are TRBV5-1 and TRBJ2-6; D is unclear. The germline V gene has CDR1 SGHRS and CDR2 YFSETQ. This CDR3 has 15 amino acids.

The sample holds a few counts of this clonotype. The gene calls are TRBV20-1 and TRBJ1-4, with 7 nucleotides matching TRBD1. This CDR3 comprises 14 residues. Germline V gene data show CDR1 as DFQATT and CDR2 as SNEGSKA (reference sequence). Losses at the gene ends were 0 bases for V and 8 bases for J; bases not matched to a gene: 6. CDR3: CSARDALTGEKLFF. CDR3 DNA: TGCAGTGCTAGAGACGCCCTGACAGGGGAAAAACTGTTTTTT.

The chain carries TRBV6-5 and TRBJ2-5; D remains ambiguous. Germline loops: CDR1 MNHEY, CDR2 SVGAGI. This CDR3 is 16 amino acids long. V dropped 0 bases and J dropped 5 bases, with 16 bases sitting between them. The CDR3 region has the DNA TGTGCCAGCAGTTACTCATCACCTCTTAAGGGCGAGACCCAGTACTTC. Protein: CASSYSSPLKGETQYF.